This T cell receptor beta chain was identified during a study of cytomegalovirus exposure and HLA in healthy donors. General observations from the study: The tendency of first-cohort TCR clusters to co-occur in the 120 validation repertoires was identified by a subsequent analysis. High sensitivity and specificity were reportedly achieved when the classifier diagnosed cytomegalovirus status.

V gave up 5 bases and J gave up 5 bases; unmatched junction bases: 14. Germline V lookup: CDR1 KGHSH, CDR2 LQKENI. CDR3 length: 16 amino acids. Regarding this clone: Its antigen is unidentified.

The data were produced by immunoSEQ multiplex PCR, yet TCRdb's version contains in-frame clones alone and is incomplete. The data hold under 150,000 clones, with 70% to 90% observed a single time. The donors were members of the validation cohort comprising over 90 subjects, separate from the roughly 600-subject first cohort. Specimen: PBMCs. The chain combines TRBV18 with TRBJ2-7; 8 bases agree with TRBD1. This receptor was identified in a woman between 18 and 29 years old in good health and CMV-seronegative. CDR3 loop: CASSKGTGGVLDEQYF. In DNA form, the CDR3 reads TGTGCCAGCTCAAAAGGGACAGGTGGGGTTTTGGACGAGCAGTACTTC.